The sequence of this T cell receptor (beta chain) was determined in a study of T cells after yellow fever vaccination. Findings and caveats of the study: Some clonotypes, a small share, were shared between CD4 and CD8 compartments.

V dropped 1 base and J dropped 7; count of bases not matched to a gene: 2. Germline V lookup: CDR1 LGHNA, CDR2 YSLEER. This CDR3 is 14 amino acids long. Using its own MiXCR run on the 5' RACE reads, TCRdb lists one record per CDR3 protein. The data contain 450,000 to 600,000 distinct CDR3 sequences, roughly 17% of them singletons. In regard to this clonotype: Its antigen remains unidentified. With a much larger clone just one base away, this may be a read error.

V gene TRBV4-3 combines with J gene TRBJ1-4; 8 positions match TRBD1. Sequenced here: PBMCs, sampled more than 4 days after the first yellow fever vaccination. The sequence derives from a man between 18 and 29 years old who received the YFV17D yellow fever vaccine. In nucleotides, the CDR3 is TGCGCCAGCAGCCAAGGGCAGGGGGCTGAAAAACTGTTTTTT. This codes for CASSQGQGAEKLFF.